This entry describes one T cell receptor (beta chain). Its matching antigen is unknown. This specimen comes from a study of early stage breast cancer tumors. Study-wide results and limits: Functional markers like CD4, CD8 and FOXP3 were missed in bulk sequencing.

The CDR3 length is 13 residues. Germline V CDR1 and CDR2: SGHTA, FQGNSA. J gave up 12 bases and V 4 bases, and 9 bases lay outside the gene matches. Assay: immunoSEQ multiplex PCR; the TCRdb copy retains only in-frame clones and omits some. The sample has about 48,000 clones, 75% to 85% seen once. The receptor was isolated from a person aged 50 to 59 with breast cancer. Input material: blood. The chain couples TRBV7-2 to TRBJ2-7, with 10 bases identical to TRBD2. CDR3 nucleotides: TGTGCCAGCAGCTCCGGGCCTAGCGGGAGTATGTACTTC. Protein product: CASSSGPSGSMYF.